This passage covers 15 T cell receptor beta chains from one sample sequenced in a study of PD-L1 blockade in urothelial cancer (dated 2017 in TCRdb). The library came from the immunoSEQ multiplex PCR assay. The source is immuneACCESS, and TCRdb retained only in-frame sequences with V and J called. Part of the clones is not carried over; for the studies checked, unresolved V genes explain less than half of this, and the remainder is unexplained. The sample table shows around 38,000 clones, and approximately 86% are seen once. Of the sample, 24% falls within the top ten clones. Reading the label with the study, this specimen's time point is: peripheral blood 6 weeks after treatment start. Sequenced here: PBMCs, sampled around atezolizumab (anti-PD-L1) treatment. The receptors shown here come from a man in his 60s with urothelial cancer.

This sequence joins TRBV10-3 and TRBJ2-2, with 13 bases identical to TRBD2. With 6 bases clipped from V and 3 bases from J, the junction kept 4 bases outside the gene matches. CDR3 length equals 16 residues. Germline V gene data show CDR1 as ENHRY and CDR2 as SYGVKD. Here the CDR3 reads CAISGLAGDHTGELFF. The CDR3 nucleotides read TGTGCCATCAGCGGACTAGCGGGAGATCACACCGGGGAGCTGTTTTTT.

This clone was counted once. This chain links TRBV19 with TRBJ1-6; TRBD1 matches 7 bases. Germline loops: CDR1 LNHDA, CDR2 SQIVND (reference sequence). The CDR3 runs 16 residues. The V gene end was trimmed by 4 bases and the J gene end by 2 bases; junction bases not matched to a gene: 5. The CDR3 bases are TGTGCCAGTAGTACCAACAGGGGTACCTATAATTCACCCCTCCACTTT. Translating it yields CASSTNRGTYNSPLHF.

The chain is built from TRBV5-1 and TRBJ2-1, with 9 nucleotides matching TRBD2. The V gene's germline CDR1 is SGHRS and CDR2 YFSETQ. The junction had 5 bases not matched to a gene; V was cut back by 2 bases and J by 2 bases. The CDR3 length is 16 residues. CDR3: CASSFSASGAYNEQFF. Here the CDR3 DNA reads TGCGCCAGCAGCTTCTCGGCTAGCGGGGCCTACAATGAGCAGTTCTTC.

J is TRBJ2-1 and V is TRBV10-1, with 7 bases fitting TRBD2. Trimming at V came to 4 bases and at J to 6 bases, leaving 9 bases not matched to a gene. The CDR3 runs 15 residues. Per germline, CDR1 WNHNN and CDR2 SYGVQD (reference sequence). The CDR3 DNA reads as TGCGCCAGCAGTGTTCGCGGGAGTAGGAGCAATGAGCAGTTCTTC. Amino acid sequence: CASSVRGSRSNEQFF.

The chain uses TRBV28 and TRBJ2-2; a weak D match, TRBD2 (7 bases). CDR1 is MDHEN, CDR2 SYDVKM, per germline. CDR3 length: 15 residues. V lost 7 bases, J lost 4 bases, and 16 bases lay in between. The CDR3 nucleotides read TGTGCCAGCACTGGGGGGGGGCGCGGCACCGGGGAGCTGTTTTTT. Translated: CASTGGGRGTGELFF.

A single count supports this clone. The chain employs TRBV2 and TRBJ2-5; D not resolved. Germline loops: CDR1 SNHLY, CDR2 FYNNEI. V lost 0 bases and J 7 bases, leaving 12 bases between the germline ends. CDR3 size: 14 residues. The CDR3 nucleotides are TGTGCCAGCAGTGAAGCGCGGCGTTCCGGGACCCAGTACTTC. It is translated as CASSEARRSGTQYF. Full variable domain (outside the CDR3, taken from reference TRBV2 and TRBJ2-5): EPEVTQTPSHQVTQMGQEVILRCVPISNHLYFYWYRQILGQKVEFLVSFYNNEISEKSEIFDDQFSVERPDGSNFTLKIRSTKLEDSAMYFCASSEARRSGTQYFGPGTRLLVL.

The J gene is TRBJ1-1, the V gene TRBV23-1, with 12 bases lining up with TRBD1. TRBV23-1 falls under the ORF class, with uncertain function. The ends lost 3 bases at V and 1 base at J; junction bases unmatched: 6. The CDR3 is made up of 17 amino acids. This CDR3 is CASSHLRDRGRNTEAFF. CDR3 DNA sequence: TGCGCCAGCAGTCATCTCCGGGACAGGGGGCGGAACACTGAAGCTTTCTTT.

The chain joins TRBV19 to TRBJ2-1, with D possibly being TRBD1 (6 bases). Trimming removed 5 bases from V and 9 bases from J, with 8 bases in between. The CDR3 spans 11 residues. The germline V gene has CDR1 LNHDA and CDR2 SQIVND (reference sequence). CDR3 region: CASSHRVEQFF. The CDR3 DNA follows: TGTGCCAGTAGTCACAGGGTTGAGCAGTTCTTC.

V gene TRBV28 combines with J gene TRBJ1-2; 12 nucleotides align to TRBD1. The CDR3 consists of 14 residues. Germline CDR1 is MDHEN and CDR2 is SYDVKM. V was pared by 7 bases and J by 7 bases, with 7 bases of the junction left unmatched. The CDR3 spells CASKAGTGGFGYTF. CDR3 DNA: TGTGCCAGCAAAGCCGGGACAGGGGGCTTTGGCTACACCTTC.

The chain carries TRBV7-9 and TRBJ2-3; 11 bases agree with TRBD2. Per the germline V gene, CDR1 is SEHNR and CDR2 is FQNEAQ (reference sequence). V was pared by 7 bases and J by 15 bases, with 9 bases of the junction left unmatched. The length of the CDR3 is 12 residues. CDR3 protein: CASTLLAGGTYF. CDR3 sequence (DNA): TGTGCCAGCACCTTGCTAGCGGGAGGAACCTATTTT.

The V gene is TRBV7-3, the J gene TRBJ2-5; perhaps TRBD1 as D (6 bases). Germline V gene data show CDR1 as SGHTA and CDR2 as FQGTGA. This CDR3 has 15 residues. Trimming left V 5 bases short and J 4 bases short, with 17 bases between. This chain's CDR3 is CASSIDTGSGETQYF. The CDR3 DNA sequence: TGTGCCAGCAGCATTGACACAGGGAGTGGAGAGACCCAGTACTTC.

The sample holds a few counts of this clone. The rearrangement links TRBV30 to TRBJ1-1; tentative D call: TRBD1 (5 bases). Trimming took off 3 bases at V and 4 bases at J, with 21 bases between the two ends. The CDR3 totals 16 residues. From germline, CDR1 is GTSNPN and CDR2 SVGIG (reference sequence). This CDR3 is CAWRDSTTRVGTEAFF. CDR3 in DNA: TGTGCCTGGAGGGATTCTACAACCAGGGTAGGCACTGAAGCTTTCTTT.

The rearrangement joins TRBV9 to TRBJ2-1; TRBD1 aligns across 12 bases. The CDR3 sequence is 16 residues long. V shed 2 bases, J shed 7 bases, and the junction held 7 bases outside the gene matches. Germline CDR1 reads SGDLS; CDR2 reads YYNGEE. The CDR3: CASSVSGQGAPNEQFF. The CDR3 DNA is TGTGCCAGCAGCGTCTCGGGACAGGGGGCGCCGAATGAGCAGTTCTTC.

This rearrangement joins TRBV2 to TRBJ1-2, with 9 bases fitting TRBD1. Germline trimming cut 6 bases from V and 6 bases from J; bases unmatched to any gene: 8. The CDR3 is made up of 14 amino acids. CDR1 is SNHLY and CDR2 is FYNNEI in the germline V gene. CDR3 sequence reads: CASRSRTGDHGYTF. The CDR3 DNA sequence: TGTGCCAGCAGAAGCCGGACAGGGGATCATGGCTACACCTTC.

The chain employs TRBV30 and TRBJ2-7, with TRBD1 identical over 7 bases. J lost 2 bases, V lost 5 bases, and 3 bases had no gene match. From germline, CDR1 is GTSNPN and CDR2 SVGIG (reference sequence). The CDR3 is 12 amino acids. The CDR3 region is CAWRQGTYEQYF. CDR3 in DNA: TGTGCCTGGCGACAGGGAACCTACGAGCAGTACTTC.